This T cell receptor beta chain was sequenced during a study of blood T cell repertoires in COVID-19. Study context: There were acute and convalescent COVID-19 samples, and they came from the United States, Italy and Spain. PBMCs, B-cell-depleted T cells, or T cells provided the cDNA or gDNA that made up the material.

Original processing notes: The authors estimated nucleated cell counts from reference gene primer amplification. TCRdb's table, derived via immunoSEQ multiplex PCR, lists solely in-frame clones and lacks some. D and trimming were read from the DNA, whereas the V and J calls and clone size are those reported in that table. The data show about 300,000 clones, about 91% seen once. Germline CDR1 reads SGHRS; CDR2 reads YFSETQ. The trim removed 7 bases at V and 1 base at J, leaving 5 bases unmatched. The CDR3 has 14 amino acids. J is TRBJ2-5 and V is TRBV5-1, with 9 bases lining up with TRBD1. The origin of this receptor is a woman aged 25 to 45 who had recovered from COVID-19. The sequenced sample was peripheral blood. The CDR3 reads CASQTGGTQETQYF. The CDR3 DNA follows: TGCGCCAGCCAGACAGGGGGAACCCAAGAGACCCAGTACTTC.